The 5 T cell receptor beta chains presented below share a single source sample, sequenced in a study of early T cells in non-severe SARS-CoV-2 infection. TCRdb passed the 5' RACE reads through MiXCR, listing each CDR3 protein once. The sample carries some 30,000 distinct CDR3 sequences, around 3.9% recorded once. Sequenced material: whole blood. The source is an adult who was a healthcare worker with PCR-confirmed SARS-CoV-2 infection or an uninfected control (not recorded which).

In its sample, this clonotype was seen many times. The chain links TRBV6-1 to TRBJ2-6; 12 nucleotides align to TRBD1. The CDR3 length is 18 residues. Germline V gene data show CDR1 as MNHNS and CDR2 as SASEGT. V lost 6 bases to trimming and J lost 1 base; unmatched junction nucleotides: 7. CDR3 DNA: TGTGCCAGCAGAGCCGGGACAGGGGGCCTATCTGGGGCCAACGTCCTGACTTTC. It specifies CASRAGTGGLSGANVLTF.

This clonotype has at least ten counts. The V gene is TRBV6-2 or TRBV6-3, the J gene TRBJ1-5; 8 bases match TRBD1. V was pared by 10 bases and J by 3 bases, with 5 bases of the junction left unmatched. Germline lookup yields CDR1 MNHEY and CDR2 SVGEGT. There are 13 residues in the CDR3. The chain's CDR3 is CATMGQDNQPQHF. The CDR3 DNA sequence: TGTGCCACCATGGGACAGGACAATCAGCCCCAGCATTTT.

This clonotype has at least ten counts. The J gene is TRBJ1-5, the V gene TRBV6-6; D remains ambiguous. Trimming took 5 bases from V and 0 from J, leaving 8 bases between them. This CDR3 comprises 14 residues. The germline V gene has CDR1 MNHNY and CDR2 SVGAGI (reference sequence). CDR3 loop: CASSNSDSNQPQHF. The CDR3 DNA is TGTGCCAGCAGTAACAGCGATAGCAATCAGCCCCAGCATTTT.

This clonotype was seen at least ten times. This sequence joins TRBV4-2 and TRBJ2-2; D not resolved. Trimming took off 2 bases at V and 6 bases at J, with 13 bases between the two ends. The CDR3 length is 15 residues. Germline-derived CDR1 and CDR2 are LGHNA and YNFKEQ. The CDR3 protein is CASSQIPGEAGELFF. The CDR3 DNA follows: TGTGCCAGCAGCCAAATTCCCGGTGAAGCCGGGGAGCTGTTTTTT.

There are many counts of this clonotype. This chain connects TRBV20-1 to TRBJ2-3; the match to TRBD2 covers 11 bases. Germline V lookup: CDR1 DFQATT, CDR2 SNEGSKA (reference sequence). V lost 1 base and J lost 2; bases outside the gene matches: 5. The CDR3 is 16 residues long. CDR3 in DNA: TGCAGTGCTAGAGTAGGGACTAGCGGTTTCACAGATACGCAGTATTTT. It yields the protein CSARVGTSGFTDTQYF.